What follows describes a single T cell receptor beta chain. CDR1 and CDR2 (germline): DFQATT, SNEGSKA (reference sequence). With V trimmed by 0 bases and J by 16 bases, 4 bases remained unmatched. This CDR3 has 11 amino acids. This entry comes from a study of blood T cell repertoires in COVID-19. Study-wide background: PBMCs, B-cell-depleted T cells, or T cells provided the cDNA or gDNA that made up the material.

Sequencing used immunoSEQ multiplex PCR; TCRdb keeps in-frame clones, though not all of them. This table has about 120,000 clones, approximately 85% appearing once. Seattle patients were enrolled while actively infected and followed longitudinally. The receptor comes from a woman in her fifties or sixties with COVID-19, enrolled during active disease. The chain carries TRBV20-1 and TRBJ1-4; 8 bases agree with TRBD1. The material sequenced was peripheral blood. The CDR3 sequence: CSARDRDRGFF. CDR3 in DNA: TGCAGTGCTAGAGATCGCGACAGGGGGTTTTTT.